This entry concerns a single T cell receptor beta chain. Its recognized antigen is unknown. Base qualities are not recorded, but no much larger clone differs from it by a single base. Rearranged CDR3 beta regions were amplified from genomic DNA with multiplex V and J primers using the immunoSEQ TRB Survey service. To keep sequencing depth equal across samples, survey-level depth of up to 500,000 reads per sample was applied. Libraries were purified and pooled, and sequencing was performed on Illumina technology. Turning to the authors' computational methods: Productive clonality, sample overlap, pairwise scatters, CDR3 beta length, V/D/J gene usage and productiveness were assessed with immunoSEQ online tools. Calculated diversity was the number of unique rearrangements divided by total templates times 100; Shannon and Simpson indices were also computed. Principal component analysis was performed on Z-score normalized data with the R prcomp function and the ggbiplot package. Morisita's index was used to quantify blood-rectal clonal overlap within each subject. TCRdb carries this immuneACCESS record with in-frame sequences only. Its versions omit some clonotypes, under half of them owing to an unresolved V gene in the studies checked, with the rest unexplained. Clone size and V and J calls were adopted from that table, with D and trimming inferred from the DNA. This sample lists fewer than 25,000 clones; roughly two thirds were detected once. The leading ten clones occupy less than 20% of the sample.

During colonoscopy, one to two pinch biopsies were obtained from the rectum for research. No immunosuppressive medication had been given to the ulcerative colitis patients before the diagnostic colonoscopy. Rectal biopsies were digested with proteinase K before DNA isolation. The Wizard kit (Promega) was used to extract genomic DNA from both blood and intestinal samples. This specimen belongs to a study of pediatric ulcerative colitis (dated by TCRdb to the late 2010s). About the full investigation: Of the ulcerative colitis patients, over 5 had pancolitis and two had left-sided colitis, and histology in every patient was consistent with ulcerative colitis. By Pediatric Ulcerative Colitis Activity Index, mild disease was classified in a couple of patients, moderate disease in several and acute severe colitis in three. From nine newly diagnosed, treatment-naive pediatric ulcerative colitis patients and four non-IBD control children, paired blood and rectal samples were collected.

Study-level results and caveats: Autologous blood-rectal clonal overlap was significantly higher in ulcerative colitis patients than in controls, suggesting increased T cell trafficking to inflamed tissue. Rectal pinch biopsies may have included blood-derived T cells, especially in patients with overt colitis. Repertoires were derived from total lymphocyte DNA, so rare subsets such as regulatory T cells may have patterns not reflected. With only a few individuals, the healthy control group was small. A couple of rectal CDR3 clonotypes were detected in all ulcerative colitis patients and were not detected in any of the controls. For technical reasons, the blood samples of a couple of patients yielded substantially fewer templates, so those samples were excluded from the blood-rectal overlap analysis. Rectal repertoire features separated controls, mild-moderate and acute severe colitis patients; acute severe colitis showed reduced rectal diversity due to clonal expansions.

Material: gut tissue. The clonotype was recovered from a boy aged 5-17 years with severe ulcerative colitis.

The CDR3: CASSLVGGIYGYTF. The DNA reads TGTGCCAGCAGCTTGGTCGGGGGCATCTATGGCTACACCTTC. Recombination linked TRBV5-4 to TRBJ1-2; the D region possibly corresponds to TRBD1 (6 bases align). Trimming takes 0 bases from V and 4 bases from J, and the germline ends sit 10 bases apart. CDR1 and CDR2 are read off the germline V gene (reference sequence) as SGHNT and YYREEE. Inclusive of the bounding cysteine and phenylalanine, the CDR3 is 14 residues long. The only DNA kept is the CDR3, 42 bases in frame from the first base.